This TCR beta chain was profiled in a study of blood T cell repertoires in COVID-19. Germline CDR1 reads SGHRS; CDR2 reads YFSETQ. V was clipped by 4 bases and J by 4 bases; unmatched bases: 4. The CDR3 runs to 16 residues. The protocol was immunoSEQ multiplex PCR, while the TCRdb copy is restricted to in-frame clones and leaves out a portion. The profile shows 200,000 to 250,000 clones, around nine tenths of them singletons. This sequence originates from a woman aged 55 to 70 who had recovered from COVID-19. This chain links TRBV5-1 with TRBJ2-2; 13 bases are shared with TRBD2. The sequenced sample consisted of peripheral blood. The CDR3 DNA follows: TGCGCCAGCAGCGTGGGACTAGCGGGGTTCACCGGGGAGCTGTTTTTT. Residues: CASSVGLAGFTGELFF.